This T cell receptor beta chain stems from a study of response to subunit inactivated influenza vaccine. Overall study findings and caveats: The study's authors posited that every seasonal influenza vaccination enlists few new T cells.

Trimming at V came to 7 bases and at J to 4 bases, leaving 6 bases not matched to a gene. The CDR3 runs 14 residues. Germline CDR1 and CDR2: DFQATT and SNEGSKA (reference sequence). TCRdb re-analysed the RT-PCR reads in MiXCR, keeping a single row per CDR3 protein. Seen here are approximately 500,000 distinct CDR3 sequences, 10% to 15% observed once, and the top ten hold around 13%. Comment on this clonotype: Its cognate antigen is unknown.

Sequenced material: PBMCs from blood, taken about 40 days after vaccination. The gene calls are TRBV20-1 and TRBJ2-3; TRBD2 matches at 12 bases. The TCR was taken from a man aged 50-59 years who received an inactivated influenza vaccine. Here the CDR3 DNA reads TGCAGTGGCCCGACTAGCGGGAGCTCAGATACGCAGTATTTT. It encodes CSGPTSGSSDTQYF.